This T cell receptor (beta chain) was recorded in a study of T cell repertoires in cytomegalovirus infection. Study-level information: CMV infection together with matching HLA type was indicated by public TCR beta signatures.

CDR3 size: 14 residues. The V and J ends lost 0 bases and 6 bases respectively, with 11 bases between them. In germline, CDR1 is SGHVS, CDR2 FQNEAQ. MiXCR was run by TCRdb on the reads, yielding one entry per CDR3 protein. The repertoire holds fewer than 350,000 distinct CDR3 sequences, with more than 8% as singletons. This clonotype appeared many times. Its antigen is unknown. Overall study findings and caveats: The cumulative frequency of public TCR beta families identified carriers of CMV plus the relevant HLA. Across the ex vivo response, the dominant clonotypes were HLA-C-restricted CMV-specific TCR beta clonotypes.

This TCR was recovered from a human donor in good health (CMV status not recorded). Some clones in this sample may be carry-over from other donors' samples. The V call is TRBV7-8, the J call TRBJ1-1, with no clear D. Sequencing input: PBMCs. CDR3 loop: CASSLAYGSAEAFF. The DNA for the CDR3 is TGTGCCAGCAGCTTAGCGTACGGATCGGCTGAAGCTTTCTTT.